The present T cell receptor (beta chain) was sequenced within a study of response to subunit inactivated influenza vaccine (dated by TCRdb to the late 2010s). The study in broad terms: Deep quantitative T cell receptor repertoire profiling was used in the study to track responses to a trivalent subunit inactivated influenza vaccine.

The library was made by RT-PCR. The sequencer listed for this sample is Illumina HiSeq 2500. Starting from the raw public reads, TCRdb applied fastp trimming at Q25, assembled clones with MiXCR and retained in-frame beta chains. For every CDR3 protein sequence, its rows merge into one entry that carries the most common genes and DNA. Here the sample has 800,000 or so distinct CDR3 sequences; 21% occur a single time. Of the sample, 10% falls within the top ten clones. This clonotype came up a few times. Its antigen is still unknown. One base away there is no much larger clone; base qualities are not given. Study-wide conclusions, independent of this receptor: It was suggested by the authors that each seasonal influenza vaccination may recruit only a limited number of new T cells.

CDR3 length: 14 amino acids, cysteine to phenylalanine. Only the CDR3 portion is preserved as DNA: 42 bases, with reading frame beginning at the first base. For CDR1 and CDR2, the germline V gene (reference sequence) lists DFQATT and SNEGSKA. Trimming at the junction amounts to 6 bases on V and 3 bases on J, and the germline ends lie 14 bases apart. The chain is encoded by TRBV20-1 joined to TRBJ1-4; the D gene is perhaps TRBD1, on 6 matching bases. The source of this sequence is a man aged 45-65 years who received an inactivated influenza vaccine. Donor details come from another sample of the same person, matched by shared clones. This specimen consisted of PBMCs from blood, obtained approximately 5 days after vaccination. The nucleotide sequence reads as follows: TGCAGTGCCAGTAGGGGGTCGGCTAATGAAAAACTGTTTTTT. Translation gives CSASRGSANEKLFF.